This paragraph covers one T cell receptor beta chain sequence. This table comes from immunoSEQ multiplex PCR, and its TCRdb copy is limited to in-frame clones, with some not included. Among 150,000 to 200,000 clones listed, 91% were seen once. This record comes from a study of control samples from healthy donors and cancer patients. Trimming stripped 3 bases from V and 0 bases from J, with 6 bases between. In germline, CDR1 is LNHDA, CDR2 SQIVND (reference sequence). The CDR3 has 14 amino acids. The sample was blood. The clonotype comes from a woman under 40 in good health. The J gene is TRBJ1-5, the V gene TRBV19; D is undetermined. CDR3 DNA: TGTGCCAGTAGTATCGGTAGTAGCAATCAGCCCCAGCATTTT. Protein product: CASSIGSSNQPQHF.